This T cell receptor beta chain was found in a study of cytomegalovirus exposure and HLA in healthy donors. Study-wide findings and caveats: A later analysis reportedly found fewer N-insertions in an Asian-associated ancestry cluster than the roughly 670-donor mean. In an earlier analysis, about 87% or about 30%: the productive usage of most TCR beta V segments. HLA allele associations emerged for fewer than 20,000 TCR beta sequences in a later analysis, at 0.05 false discovery rate.

In the case of this clone: Antigen: not known.

PCR primers comprised 60 Vbeta and 13 Jbeta primers. The table came from immunoSEQ multiplex PCR; TCRdb's copy has only in-frame clones and leaves some out. This sample's table has around 88,000 clones. With 6 bases removed from V and 5 bases from J, the gap between germline ends came to 14 bases. CDR1 MNHEY and CDR2 SMNVEV come from the germline V gene (reference sequence). CDR3 length: 14 residues. Sequencing used PBMCs. The V gene is TRBV27, the J gene TRBJ1-5; TRBD1 might be the D (5 bases). The clonotype was recovered from a girl aged 10-17 years in good health and CMV-seropositive. In nucleotides, the CDR3 is TGTGCCAGCAGCCCCTGGGGCGGAGATCAGCCCCAGCATTTT. Residues: CASSPWGGDQPQHF.